This T cell receptor (beta chain) was obtained from a study of blood T cell repertoires in COVID-19 (dated by TCRdb to about 2020). Study-wide context: Collaborator samples came from the United States, Italy and Spain and covered acute and convalescent phases of COVID-19. The sample metadata nearly always contained a de-identified subject ID, COVID-19 status, age in years and sex. Where available, HLA class I and class II types were taken from metadata supplied by the sample provider and were not determined by assay-based typing. The material from the prospective study consisted of cDNA or gDNA derived from T cells, B-cell-depleted T cells, or PBMCs. Deeply sampled blood TCRbeta repertoires from subjects exposed to, actively infected with, or recovered from COVID-19 were included in the dataset. Samples were obtained from the ongoing ImmuneRACE study (first 160 participants) and from 1,254 subjects provided by 6 global collaborators. A freely available public database, intended as a resource for researchers studying the immune response to SARS-CoV-2, is where the repertoires were released.

Collaborating institutions collected whole blood in K2EDTA tubes following their own protocols. Collaborator samples were shipped for TCRbeta analysis as frozen whole blood, isolated PBMCs, or DNA extracted from either sample type. The germline V end is reduced by 6 bases and the J end by 9 bases; junction bases left unmatched: 5. From cysteine to phenylalanine, the CDR3 is 12 amino acids long. Kept here is only the CDR3 DNA, which spans 36 bases and is read in frame from base 1. As encoded in the germline V gene, CDR1 is MNHEY while CDR2 is SVGEGT. A note on this clone: The specificity of this receptor is unknown. No much larger clone is present one base from it, and per-base qualities are unavailable.

General study outcomes and caveats: Clinical and demographic metadata were provided uncurated, with the amount varying by source and participant.

TCRbeta CDR3 regions were amplified from genomic DNA using the immunoSEQ Assay, a bias-controlled multiplex PCR. On the study's bioinformatics: Within the assay, amplification of reference gene primers was used to estimate how many nucleated cells each sample contained. Sequence reads were collapsed and filtered to measure the absolute abundance of every unique TCRbeta CDR3 rearrangement. For each sample, productive Simpson clonality was calculated as the square root of Simpson's diversity index over productive rearrangements. Here the immuneACCESS table is served through TCRdb, limited to in-frame sequences with V and J called. Missing clones are a known gap in these copies; in checked studies unresolved V genes cover under half, and the rest lacks a known reason. V, J and clone size were drawn from that table, and D and trimming were deduced from the DNA. The sample includes tens of thousands of clones, with 79% observed a single time. About 30% of the sample lies in the top ten.

This receptor was taken from a man aged 60-69 years with active or convalescent COVID-19. Material: peripheral blood. The sequence joins TRBV6-2 or TRBV6-3 to TRBJ2-1; the central 7 bases match TRBD1. The DNA sequence reads TGTGCCAGCAGCCTGACAGGGATTGAGCAGTTCTTC. It translates as CASSLTGIEQFF.